The sequence of this TCR beta chain was determined in a study of T cells after yellow fever vaccination. Each CDR3 protein gets one entry after TCRdb re-called the 5' RACE reads with MiXCR. The sample shows 300,000 or so distinct CDR3 sequences, under 5% of them seen only once. V was clipped by 3 bases and J by 7 bases, with 16 bases between them. The CDR3 contains 15 residues. This clonotype originated in a man between 18 and 29 years old who received the YFV17D yellow fever vaccine. J is TRBJ2-1 and V is TRBV12-3 or TRBV12-4; D perhaps matches TRBD1 (5 bases). The source was PBMCs, collected 5 days after the yellow fever booster vaccination. The CDR3 loop is CASSFRQGIQNEQFF. In nucleotides, the CDR3 is TGTGCCAGCAGTTTCCGTCAGGGAATTCAGAATGAGCAGTTCTTC.